This T cell receptor beta chain was identified during a study of T cells in Graves' hyperthyroidism and ophthalmopathy. Study-wide findings and caveats: The model identified upcoming ophthalmopathy a median approximately 6.4 months ahead of onset.

Amplification of TCR beta CDR3 regions used RNA as the template. With the HTBI primer set, the TCR CDR3 went through a first round of RT-PCR. TCRdb re-called the multiplex PCR reads through MiXCR, storing one row per CDR3 protein. The repertoire includes approximately 300,000 distinct CDR3 sequences, approximately 15% of them detected once, and just over 55% sits in the top ten. CDR3 length: 13 residues. Germline assignment: CDR1 SGDLS and CDR2 YYNGEE. V trimming: 5 bases; J trimming: 4 bases; junction bases outside the gene matches: 3. This clonotype was detected only a few times. Its target is not known.

The rearrangement links TRBV9 to TRBJ1-2; 9 nucleotides match TRBD1. This receptor was taken from a woman in her sixties or seventies with Graves' ophthalmopathy. The sample was blood. Written as DNA, the CDR3 is TGTGCCAGCAGGAGGGGACAGGGCTATGGCTACACCTTC. Its translation: CASRRGQGYGYTF. Supplemented by reference TRBV9 and TRBJ1-2, the full variable domain reads DSGVTQTPKHLITATGQRVTLRCSPRSGDLSVYWYQQSLDQGLQFLIQYYNGEERAKGNILERFSAQQFPDLHSELNLSSLELGDSALYFCASRRGQGYGYTFGSGTRLTVV.